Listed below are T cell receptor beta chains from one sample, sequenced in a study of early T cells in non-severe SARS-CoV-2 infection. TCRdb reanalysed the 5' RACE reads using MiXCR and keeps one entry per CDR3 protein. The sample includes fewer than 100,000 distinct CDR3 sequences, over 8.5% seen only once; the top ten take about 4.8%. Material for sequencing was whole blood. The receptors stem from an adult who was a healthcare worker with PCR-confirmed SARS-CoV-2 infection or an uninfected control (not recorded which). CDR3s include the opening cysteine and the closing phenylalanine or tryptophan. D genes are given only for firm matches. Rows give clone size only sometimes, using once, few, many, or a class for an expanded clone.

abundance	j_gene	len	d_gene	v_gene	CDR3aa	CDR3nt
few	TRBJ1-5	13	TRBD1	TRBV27	CASSFTDRAPQHF	TGTGCCAGCAGTTTCACGGACAGGGCACCCCAGCATTTT
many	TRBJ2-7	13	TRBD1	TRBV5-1	CASRAPGGYEQYF	TGCGCCAGCAGAGCCCCAGGGGGCTACGAGCAGTACTTC
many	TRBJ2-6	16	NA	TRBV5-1	CASSPGPSSGANVLTF	TGCGCCAGCAGCCCAGGTCCAAGCTCTGGGGCCAACGTCCTGACTTTC
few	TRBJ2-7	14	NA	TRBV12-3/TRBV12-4	CASSQLPGVNEQYF	TGTGCCAGCAGCCAACTACCAGGGGTAAACGAGCAGTACTTC
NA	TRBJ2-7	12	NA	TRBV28	CASSQGPYEQYF	TGTGCCAGCAGTCAAGGCCCCTACGAGCAGTACTTC
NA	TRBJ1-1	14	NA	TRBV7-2	CASSLALTNTEAFF	TGTGCCAGCAGCTTAGCCTTGACGAACACTGAAGCTTTCTTT
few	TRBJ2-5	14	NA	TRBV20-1	CSARDEFGEETQYF	TGCAGTGCTAGAGACGAGTTTGGAGAAGAGACCCAGTACTTC
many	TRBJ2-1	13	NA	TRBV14	CASSQVITVEQFF	TGTGCCAGCAGCCAAGTTATTACAGTTGAGCAGTTCTTC
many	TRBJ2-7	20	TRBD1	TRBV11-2	CASSSGRSQGVAPIMYEQYF	TGTGCCAGCAGCTCCGGGCGGTCGCAGGGGGTCGCCCCAATCATGTACGAGCAGTACTTC
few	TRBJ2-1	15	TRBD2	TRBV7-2	CASSPREGPWNEQFF	TGTGCCAGCAGCCCGCGGGAGGGCCCCTGGAATGAGCAGTTCTTC
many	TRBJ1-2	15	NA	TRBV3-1	CASSQGSGGNYGYTF	TGTGCCAGCAGCCAAGGGTCGGGAGGGAACTATGGCTACACCTTC
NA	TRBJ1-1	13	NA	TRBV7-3	CASSVQLNTEAFF	TGTGCCAGCAGCGTACAGTTGAACACTGAAGCTTTCTTT
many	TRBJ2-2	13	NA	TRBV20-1	CSAPSENTGELFF	TGCAGTGCGCCGTCGGAGAACACCGGGGAGCTGTTTTTT
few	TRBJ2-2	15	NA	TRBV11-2	CASSLDTRLTGELFF	TGTGCCAGCAGCTTAGATACCAGGTTGACCGGGGAGCTGTTTTTT
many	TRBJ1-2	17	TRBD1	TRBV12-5	CASGSSGGQGVIYGYTF	TGTGCTAGTGGTTCGTCTGGGGGACAGGGGGTGATCTATGGCTACACCTTC
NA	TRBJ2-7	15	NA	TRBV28	CASRISDWGSYEQYF	TGTGCCAGCAGGATCTCCGATTGGGGCTCCTACGAGCAGTACTTC
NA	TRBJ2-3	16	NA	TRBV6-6	CASSYSPPRGTDTQYF	TGTGCCAGCAGTTACTCCCCCCCACGGGGCACAGATACGCAGTATTTT
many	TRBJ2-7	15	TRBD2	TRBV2	CASSDMPGGTYEQYF	TGTGCCAGCAGTGACATGCCGGGGGGGACCTACGAGCAGTACTTC
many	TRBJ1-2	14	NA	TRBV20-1	CSAAGTHLYYGYTF	TGCAGTGCTGCCGGGACCCACCTATACTATGGCTACACCTTC
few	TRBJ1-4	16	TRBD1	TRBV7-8	CASSLEGGQGREKLFF	TGTGCCAGCAGCTTAGAAGGGGGACAGGGCCGAGAAAAACTGTTTTTT
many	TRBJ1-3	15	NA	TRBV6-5	CASGTTGYSGNTIYF	TGTGCCAGTGGGACCACAGGGTACTCTGGAAACACCATATATTTT
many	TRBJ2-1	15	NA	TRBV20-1	CSARGDWLARNEQFF	TGCAGTGCTAGAGGGGACTGGCTGGCGAGGAATGAGCAGTTCTTC
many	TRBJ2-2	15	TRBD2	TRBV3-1	CASSVTSGGTGELFF	TGTGCCAGCAGCGTAACTAGCGGGGGCACCGGGGAGCTGTTTTTT
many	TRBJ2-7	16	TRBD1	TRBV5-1	CASSDTGTGGAAEQYF	TGCGCCAGCAGCGACACCGGGACAGGGGGCGCCGCCGAGCAGTACTTC
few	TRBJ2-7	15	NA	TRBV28	CASSPPGGLDYEQYF	TGTGCCAGCAGTCCACCGGGGGGCCTAGACTACGAGCAGTACTTC
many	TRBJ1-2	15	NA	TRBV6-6	CASSYSTPRSHGYTF	TGTGCCAGCAGTTACTCGACCCCACGCAGCCATGGCTACACCTTC
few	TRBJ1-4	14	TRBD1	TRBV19	CATNTGQSNEKLFF	TGTGCCACGAATACGGGACAGTCTAATGAAAAACTGTTTTTT
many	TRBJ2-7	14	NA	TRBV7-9	CASSLGHLSHEQYF	TGTGCCAGCAGCTTAGGGCATTTGTCCCACGAGCAGTACTTC
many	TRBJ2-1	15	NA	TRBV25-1	CASSETQSGSNEQFF	TGTGCCAGCAGTGAAACACAATCGGGAAGCAATGAGCAGTTCTTC
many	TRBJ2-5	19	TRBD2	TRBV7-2	CASSPVSVFRTSGQETQYF	TGTGCCAGCAGTCCCGTTTCAGTTTTCCGGACTAGCGGCCAAGAGACCCAGTACTTC
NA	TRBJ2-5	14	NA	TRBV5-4	CASSGDTTIATQYF	TGTGCCAGCAGCGGGGACACAACCATTGCGACCCAGTACTTC
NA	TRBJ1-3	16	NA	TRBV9	CASSVAAKLSGNTIYF	TGTGCCAGCAGCGTAGCAGCAAAGCTCTCTGGAAACACCATATATTTT
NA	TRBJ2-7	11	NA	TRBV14	CASSQGPKQYF	TGTGCCAGCAGCCAAGGACCCAAGCAGTACTTC
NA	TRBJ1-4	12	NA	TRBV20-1	CSAREAREKLFF	TGCAGTGCTAGAGAGGCCAGGGAAAAACTGTTTTTT
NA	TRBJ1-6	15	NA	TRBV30	CAWSSSRRGNSPLHF	TGTGCCTGGAGTAGCAGCAGGAGGGGAAATTCACCCCTCCACTTT
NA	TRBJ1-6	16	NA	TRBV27	CASSLGGGAYNSPLHF	TGTGCCAGCAGTTTAGGGGGGGGCGCCTATAATTCACCCCTCCATTTT
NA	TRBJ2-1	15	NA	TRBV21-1	CASSKSNGGQPLGFF	TGTGCCAGCAGCAAAAGCAACGGGGGACAGCCCCTGGGGTTCTTC
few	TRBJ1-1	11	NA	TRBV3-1	CATRGGTEAFF	TGTGCCACTCGGGGGGGCACTGAAGCTTTCTTT
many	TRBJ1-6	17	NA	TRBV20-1	CSARGQTGRMPNSPLHF	TGCAGTGCTAGAGGTCAGACAGGTCGGATGCCTAATTCACCCCTCCACTTT
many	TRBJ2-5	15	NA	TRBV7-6	CASSRAGNFQETQYF	TGTGCCAGCAGCCGAGCGGGTAACTTTCAAGAGACCCAGTACTTC
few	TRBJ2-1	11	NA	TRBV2	CASSEYNEQFF	TGTGCCAGCAGTGAGTACAATGAGCAGTTCTTC
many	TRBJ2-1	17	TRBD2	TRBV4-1	CASRKEPGLAGVGEQFF	TGCGCCAGCAGGAAAGAACCGGGACTAGCGGGCGTCGGGGAGCAGTTCTTC
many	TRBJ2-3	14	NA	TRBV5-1	CASSLGRIKDTQYF	TGCGCCAGCAGCTTGGGGCGTATTAAAGATACGCAGTATTTT
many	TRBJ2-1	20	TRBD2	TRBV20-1	CSARAQGGPGTSGKVHEQFF	TGCAGTGCTAGAGCCCAGGGGGGCCCAGGGACTAGCGGGAAGGTCCATGAGCAGTTCTTC
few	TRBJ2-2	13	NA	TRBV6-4	CASSDRDTGELFF	TGTGCCAGCAGTGACAGAGACACCGGGGAGCTGTTTTTT
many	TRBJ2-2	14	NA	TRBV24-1	CATSDFPETGELFF	TGTGCCACCAGTGATTTTCCCGAGACCGGGGAGCTGTTTTTT
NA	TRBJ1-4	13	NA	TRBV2	CASSALFGEKLFF	TGTGCCAGCAGTGCGCTGTTCGGAGAAAAACTGTTTTTT
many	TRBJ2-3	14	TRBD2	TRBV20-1	CSARPSGSTDTQYF	TGCAGTGCTAGACCTAGCGGGAGCACAGATACGCAGTATTTT
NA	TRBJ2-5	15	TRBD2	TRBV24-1	CATSDPTSEGETQYF	TGTGCCACCAGTGACCCAACTAGCGAAGGAGAGACCCAGTACTTC
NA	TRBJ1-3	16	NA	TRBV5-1	CASSLAGSGSGNTIYF	TGCGCCAGCAGCTTGGCCGGCAGCGGGTCTGGAAACACCATATATTTT
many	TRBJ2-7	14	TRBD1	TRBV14	CASSRWGTDYEQYF	TGTGCCAGCAGCCGATGGGGGACAGACTACGAGCAGTACTTC
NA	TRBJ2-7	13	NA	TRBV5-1	CASSLGRGIEQYF	TGCGCCAGCAGCTTGGGCAGGGGAATCGAGCAGTACTTC
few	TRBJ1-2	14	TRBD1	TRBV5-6	CASSLGQGMVGYTF	TGTGCCAGCAGCTTGGGACAGGGAATGGTTGGCTACACCTTC
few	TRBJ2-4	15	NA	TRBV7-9	CASSSGGIYGDIQYF	TGTGCCAGCAGCTCAGGCGGGATCTACGGGGACATTCAGTACTTC
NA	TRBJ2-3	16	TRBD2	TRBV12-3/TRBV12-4	CASSLERGSSTDTQYF	TGTGCCAGCAGTCTCGAGCGGGGGTCTAGCACAGATACGCAGTATTTT